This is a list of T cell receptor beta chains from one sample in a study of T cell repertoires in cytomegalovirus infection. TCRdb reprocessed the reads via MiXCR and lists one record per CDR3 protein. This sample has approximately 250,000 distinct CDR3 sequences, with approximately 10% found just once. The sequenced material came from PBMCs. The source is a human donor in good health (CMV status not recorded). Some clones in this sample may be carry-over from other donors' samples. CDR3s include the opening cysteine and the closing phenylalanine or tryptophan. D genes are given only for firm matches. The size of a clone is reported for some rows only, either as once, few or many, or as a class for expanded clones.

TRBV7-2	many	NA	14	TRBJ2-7	TGTGCCAGCAGCTTTGGGACATCGGCTTACGAGCAGTACTTC	CASSFGTSAYEQYF
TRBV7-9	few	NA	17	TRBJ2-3	TGTGCCAGCAGCTATAAAAAGACCGACAGGATCACAGATACGCAGTATTTT	CASSYKKTDRITDTQYF
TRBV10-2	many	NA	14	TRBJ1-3	TGCGCCAGCAGTGAGGCCAGGGCCCCGAACACCATATATTTT	CASSEARAPNTIYF
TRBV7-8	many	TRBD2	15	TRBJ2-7	TGTGCCAGCAGCCTTACTAGCGGGGCCTCCTACGAGCAGTACTTC	CASSLTSGASYEQYF
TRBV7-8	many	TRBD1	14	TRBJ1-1	TGTGCCAGCAGCGTAGGGACAGATCGCACTGAAGCTTTCTTT	CASSVGTDRTEAFF
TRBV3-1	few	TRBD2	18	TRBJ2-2	TGTGCCAGCAGCCAAGTGGCTAGCGGGAGATCAAACACCGGGGAGCTGTTTTTT	CASSQVASGRSNTGELFF
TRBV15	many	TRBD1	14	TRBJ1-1	TGTGCCACCAGCAGAGGGGGATTGGACAGGGATGCTTTCTTT	CATSRGGLDRDAFF
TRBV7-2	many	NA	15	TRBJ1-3	TGTGCCAGCAGCTTACGGGGTTTAGACGGAAACACCATATATTTT	CASSLRGLDGNTIYF
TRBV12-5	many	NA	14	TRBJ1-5	TGTGCTAGTGGTTTTATGGGATTGGGGCAGCCCCAGCATTTT	CASGFMGLGQPQHF
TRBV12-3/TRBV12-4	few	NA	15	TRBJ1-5	TGTGCCAGCAGCCCCCGGGGGGGCATTGGACAGCCCCAGCATTTT	CASSPRGGIGQPQHF
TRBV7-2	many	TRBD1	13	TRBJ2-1	TGTGCCGCCATACAGGGGTACCCCAATGAGCAGTTCTTC	CAAIQGYPNEQFF
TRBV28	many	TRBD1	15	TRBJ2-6	TGTGCCAGCAGTCCCACAGGGGCTGGGGCCAACGTCCTGACTTTC	CASSPTGAGANVLTF
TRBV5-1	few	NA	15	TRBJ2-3	TGCGCCAGCGTCGGCGGGGGCCGAGACACAGATACGCAGTATTTT	CASVGGGRDTDTQYF
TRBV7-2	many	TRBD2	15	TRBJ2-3	TGTGCCAGCAGCTCCGGACTAGCGCCCACAGATACGCAGTATTTT	CASSSGLAPTDTQYF
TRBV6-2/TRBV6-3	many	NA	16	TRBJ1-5	TGTGCCAGCAGAGGACAGATACTCGATAGCAATCAGCCCCAGCATTTT	CASRGQILDSNQPQHF
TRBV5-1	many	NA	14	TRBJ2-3	TGCGCCAGCAGCTTGGAACAGAGCACAGATACGCAGTATTTT	CASSLEQSTDTQYF
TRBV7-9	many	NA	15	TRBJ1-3	TGTGCCAGCCTGGGGCGGACTTCCTCTGGAAACACCATATATTTT	CASLGRTSSGNTIYF
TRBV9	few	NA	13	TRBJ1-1	TGTGCCAGCAGCGTAGCTAAGGCTACTGAAGCTTTCTTT	CASSVAKATEAFF
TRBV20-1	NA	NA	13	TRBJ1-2	TGCAGTGCTAGAGGGGATATAGGAGATGGCTACACCTTC	CSARGDIGDGYTF
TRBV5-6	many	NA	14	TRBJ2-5	TGTGCCAGCAGCCTGTTGGGACCGGTCGAGACCCAGTACTTC	CASSLLGPVETQYF
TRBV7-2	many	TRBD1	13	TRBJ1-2	TGTGCCAGCAGCTTAGCGCCTGACAGGGTCTACACCTTC	CASSLAPDRVYTF
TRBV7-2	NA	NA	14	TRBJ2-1	TGTGCCAGCAGCTTACGAGCGGAGGTGGGTGAGCAGTTCTTC	CASSLRAEVGEQFF
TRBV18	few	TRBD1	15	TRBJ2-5	TGTGCCAGCTCACCACCGGGACAGAAAAGAGAGACCCAGTACTTC	CASSPPGQKRETQYF
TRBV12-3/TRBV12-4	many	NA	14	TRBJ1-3	TGTGCCAGCAGTCCAAAGGGGGGTGGAAACACCATATATTTT	CASSPKGGGNTIYF
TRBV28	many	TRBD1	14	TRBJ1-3	TGTGCCAGCAGCCGACAGGGCGCTGGAAACACCATATATTTT	CASSRQGAGNTIYF
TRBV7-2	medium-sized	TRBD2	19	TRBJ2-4	TGTGCCAGCAGCTCACCGAATCGCGGGGGGGACCTAGCCAAAAACATTCAGTACTTC	CASSSPNRGGDLAKNIQYF
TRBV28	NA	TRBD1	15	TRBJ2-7	TGTGCCAGCAGTGTCCGACAGGGGTTCTCCTACGAGCAGTACTTC	CASSVRQGFSYEQYF
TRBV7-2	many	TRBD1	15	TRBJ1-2	TGTGCCAGCAGCTTAGATCTGACAGGGAGTTATGGCTACACCTTC	CASSLDLTGSYGYTF
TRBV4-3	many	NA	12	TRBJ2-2	TGCGCCAGCAGCCATACTGGGAGGGAGCTGTTTTTT	CASSHTGRELFF
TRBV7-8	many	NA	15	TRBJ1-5	TGTGCCAGCAGCTTTGGGCGGAGTAGCAATCAGCCCCAGCATTTT	CASSFGRSSNQPQHF
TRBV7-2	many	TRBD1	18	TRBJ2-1	TGTGCCAGCAGCCCTACGGACAGGGGGCTCTTTATGGACAATGAGCAGTTCTTC	CASSPTDRGLFMDNEQFF
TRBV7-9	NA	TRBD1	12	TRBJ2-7	TGTGCCACCAGACAGGGGGCAGGAGAGCAGTACTTC	CATRQGAGEQYF
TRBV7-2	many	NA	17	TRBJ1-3	TGTGCCAGCAGCCAAGGGTCGGTGCAAACGGGGCGAAACACCATATATTTT	CASSQGSVQTGRNTIYF
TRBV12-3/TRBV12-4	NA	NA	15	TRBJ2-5	TGTGCCAGCAGTTTCGACGGGACTCGACACGGGACCCAGTACTTC	CASSFDGTRHGTQYF
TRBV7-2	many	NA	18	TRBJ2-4	TGTGCCAGCAGCTTAGAGGCCGGGCGGGTTGAGGCCAAAAACATTCAGTACTTC	CASSLEAGRVEAKNIQYF
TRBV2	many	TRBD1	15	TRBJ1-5	TGTGCCAGCAGTGACGTCCCAGGGGGAAATCAGCCCCAGCATTTT	CASSDVPGGNQPQHF
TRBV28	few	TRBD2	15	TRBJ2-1	TGTGCCAGCAGTCAACTAGCGGGGAGGCACAATGAGCAGTTCTTC	CASSQLAGRHNEQFF
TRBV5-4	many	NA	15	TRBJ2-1	TGTGCCAGCAGCTTGGTGGTGAGCTCCTACAATGAGCAGTTCTTC	CASSLVVSSYNEQFF
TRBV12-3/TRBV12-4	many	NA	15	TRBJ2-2	TGTGCCAGCAGTTTAGGGCTGGGAAGCACCGGGGAGCTGTTTTTT	CASSLGLGSTGELFF